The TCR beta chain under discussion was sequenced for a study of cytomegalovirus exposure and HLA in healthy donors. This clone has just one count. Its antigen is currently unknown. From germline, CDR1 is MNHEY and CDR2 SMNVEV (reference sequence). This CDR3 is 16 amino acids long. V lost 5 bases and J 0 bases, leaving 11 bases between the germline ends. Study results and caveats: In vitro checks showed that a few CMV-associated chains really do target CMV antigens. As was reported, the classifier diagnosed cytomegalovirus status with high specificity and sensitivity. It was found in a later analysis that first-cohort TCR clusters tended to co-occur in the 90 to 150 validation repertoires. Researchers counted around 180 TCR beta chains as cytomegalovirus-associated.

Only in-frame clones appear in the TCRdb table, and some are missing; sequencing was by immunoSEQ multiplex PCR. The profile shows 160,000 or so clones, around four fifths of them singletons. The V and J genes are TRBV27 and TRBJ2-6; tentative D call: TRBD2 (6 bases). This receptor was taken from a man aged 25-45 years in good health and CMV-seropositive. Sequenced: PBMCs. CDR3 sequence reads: CASSPGSPSGANVLTF. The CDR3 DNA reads TGTGCCAGCAGTCCCGGGAGTCCCTCTGGGGCCAACGTCCTGACTTTC.